This T cell receptor beta chain was captured by sequencing in a study of blood T cell repertoires in COVID-19. The trim removed 6 bases at V and 3 bases at J, leaving 7 bases unmatched. Looked up from germline, CDR1 is MDHEN and CDR2 is SYDVKM. CDR3 length: 14 residues. The assay was immunoSEQ multiplex PCR, and TCRdb's table has in-frame clones only and misses some. Among 300,000 to 350,000 clones listed, 80% to 95% were seen once. Sequenced input: peripheral blood. This TCR came from a woman in her thirties with COVID-19, enrolled during active disease. The V and J genes are TRBV28 and TRBJ2-7; 8 bases match TRBD1. The CDR3 DNA is TGTGCCAGCAGGACCGGGACAGGACACTACGAGCAGTACTTC. Protein sequence: CASRTGTGHYEQYF.